Listed here are 18 T cell receptor beta chains from one sample, sequenced in a study of control samples from healthy donors and cancer patients. The method was immunoSEQ multiplex PCR; TCRdb's version includes in-frame clones alone and lacks a portion of them. The sample lists 70,000 or so clones, roughly 86% occurring once. Source material: PBMCs. The receptors were gathered from a man in his sixties with lung cancer.

V usage is TRBV5-4 and J usage is TRBJ2-5; D is perhaps TRBD1 or TRBD2 (6 bases each). The CDR3 runs to 13 residues. Germline lookup yields CDR1 SGHNT and CDR2 YYREEE (reference sequence). Trimming cost V 3 bases and J 5 bases, with 11 bases left between them. The CDR3 DNA sequence: TGTGCCAGCAGCTCGGACAGCGGGGAGACCCAGTACTTC. Its translation is CASSSDSGETQYF.

This rearrangement joins TRBV29-1 to TRBJ2-2, with D possibly called TRBD1 or TRBD2 (5 bases each). The germline gives CDR1 SQVTM, CDR2 ANQGSEA. The CDR3 has 14 amino acids. V shed 5 bases and J shed 6 bases, with 16 bases lying between them. CDR3 DNA: TGCAGCGTTCTACGGGACCCCGGGGCCGGGGAGCTGTTTTTT. It codes for CSVLRDPGAGELFF.

V gene TRBV7-3 combines with J gene TRBJ2-5, with D possibly matching TRBD1 (6 bases). Germline V gene sequence: CDR1 SGHTA, CDR2 FQGTGA. This CDR3 comprises 15 residues. V shed 1 base and J shed 5 bases, with 14 bases lying between them. The CDR3 region has the DNA TGTGCCAGCAGCTTAATGGGGGCAGATCACGAGACCCAGTACTTC. This codes for CASSLMGADHETQYF.

This chain connects TRBV6-6 to TRBJ1-1, with D perhaps matching TRBD1 (5 bases). Germline loops: CDR1 MNHNY, CDR2 SVGAGI (reference sequence). V shed 0 bases and J shed 1 base, with 9 bases lying between them. CDR3 length equals 15 residues. DNA of the CDR3: TGTGCCAGCAGTTACTCGGGGGACGGGAACACTGAAGCTTTCTTT. Residues: CASSYSGDGNTEAFF.

The chain carries TRBV11-3 and TRBJ1-3, with D tentatively TRBD1 (6 bases). V lost 5 bases, J lost 2 bases, and 7 bases lay in between. The CDR3 contains 13 residues. The germline V gene has CDR1 SGHNT and CDR2 YENEEA. The CDR3 bases are TGTGCCAGCAGCCGGGGGCCTGGAAACACCATATATTTT. It translates to CASSRGPGNTIYF.

The rearrangement joins TRBV11-2 to TRBJ2-1; the D gene is possibly TRBD1 (5 bases). The CDR3 covers 14 residues. Germline CDR1 and CDR2: SGHAT and FQNNGV. The V and J ends lost 7 bases and 3 bases respectively, with 13 bases between them. The CDR3 DNA sequence: TGTGCCAGCACCCACGGAACAGGCTACAATGAGCAGTTCTTC. It yields the protein CASTHGTGYNEQFF.

The rearrangement links TRBV6-5 to TRBJ1-1; D is possibly TRBD1 (6 bases). Germline V gene data show CDR1 as MNHEY and CDR2 as SVGAGI. The ends were cut back, 7 bases at V and 5 bases at J, with 17 bases in the middle. CDR3 length equals 14 residues. CDR3 region: CASNGRGGGTEAFF. CDR3 sequence (DNA): TGTGCCAGCAACGGCAGGGGTGGGGGAACTGAAGCTTTCTTT.

The chain links TRBV7-8 to TRBJ2-7; D may be TRBD1 (5 bases). This CDR3 region has 12 residues. V lost 4 bases and J 4 bases, leaving 8 bases between the germline ends. Per germline, CDR1 SGHVS and CDR2 FQNEAQ. In nucleotides, the CDR3 is TGTGCCAGCAGCTCAACAGGATACGAGCAGTACGTC. Protein sequence: CASSSTGYEQYV.

The genes are TRBV18 and TRBJ2-5; possible D gene TRBD1, 6 bases. Trimming removed 1 base at V and 4 bases at J, with 13 bases between. CDR3 size: 15 residues. Germline CDR1 and CDR2: KGHSH and LQKENI. The CDR3 here is CASSPRQGPTETQYF. The DNA of the CDR3 is TGTGCCAGCTCACCACGTCAGGGGCCAACAGAGACCCAGTACTTC.

The table lists this clone with a few counts. This chain connects TRBV7-9 to TRBJ1-3; maybe TRBD1 (5 bases). Germline-derived CDR1 and CDR2 are SEHNR and FQNEAQ (reference sequence). CDR3 length: 14 amino acids. V lost 3 bases, J lost 2 bases, and 8 bases lay in between. The CDR3 DNA reads as TGTGCCAGCAGCTTTGGGGGGACTGGAAACACCATATATTTT. This translates into CASSFGGTGNTIYF.

The chain uses TRBV23-1 and TRBJ1-1, with D possibly matching TRBD1 (5 bases). TRBV23-1 is an open reading frame, and its role is uncertain. Deletions cut 8 bases from V and 0 bases from J, with 22 bases between. This CDR3 comprises 17 residues. The CDR3 spells CASGPQAARGMNTEAFF. In nucleotides, the CDR3 is TGCGCCAGCGGACCACAGGCGGCACGGGGCATGAACACTGAAGCTTTCTTT.

The count of this clone is one. This chain connects TRBV27 to TRBJ2-3; TRBD2 is a possible D gene (6 bases). Trimming removed 2 bases at V and 6 bases at J, with 12 bases between. Germline V gene sequence: CDR1 MNHEY, CDR2 SMNVEV (reference sequence). CDR3 length: 14 residues. This chain's CDR3 is CASSLGGFRDTQYF. The CDR3 nucleotides are TGTGCCAGCAGTTTAGGGGGGTTTCGGGATACGCAGTATTTT.

V is TRBV9 and J is TRBJ2-1, with TRBD2 matching 11 bases. V was pared by 3 bases and J by 0 bases, with 5 bases of the junction left unmatched. Looked up from germline, CDR1 is SGDLS and CDR2 is YYNGEE. The CDR3 covers 17 residues. CDR3 region: CASSGLAGGSSYNEQFF. DNA of the CDR3: TGTGCCAGCAGCGGATTAGCGGGGGGGAGCTCCTACAATGAGCAGTTCTTC.

V and J are TRBV9 and TRBJ2-1, with 7 bases that match TRBD1. CDR3 length: 15 amino acids. Germline CDR1 SGDLS, CDR2 YYNGEE. Unmatched junction bases numbered 4, after V lost 2 bases and J lost 2 bases. In DNA form, the CDR3 reads TGTGCCAGCAGCGTCCGACAGGGTACCTACAATGAGCAGTTCTTC. Its translation is CASSVRQGTYNEQFF. Variable domain in full (rest from reference TRBV9 and TRBJ2-1): DSGVTQTPKHLITATGQRVTLRCSPRSGDLSVYWYQQSLDQGLQFLIQYYNGEERAKGNILERFSAQQFPDLHSELNLSSLELGDSALYFCASSVRQGTYNEQFFGPGTRLTVL.

The chain combines TRBV29-1 with TRBJ2-5; the match to TRBD2 covers 7 bases. V was pared by 6 bases and J by 4 bases, with 5 bases of the junction left unmatched. Germline CDR1 SQVTM, CDR2 ANQGSEA. The CDR3 totals 12 residues. CDR3 coding DNA: TGCAGCGTATCGCCTAGCGGAGAGACCCAGTACTTC. Its protein product is CSVSPSGETQYF.

CDR3 region: CASSLWGPGEKLFF. For the CDR3, the DNA is TGTGCCAGCAGCTTGTGGGGCCCCGGTGAAAAACTGTTTTTT. The rearrangement joins TRBV5-6 to TRBJ1-4, with a tentative D call TRBD1 (5 bases). V lost 1 base to trimming and J lost 7 bases, with 11 bases between them. The CDR3 extends over 14 amino acids. The germline V gene has CDR1 SGHDT and CDR2 YYEEEE. The full variable domain, in which reference TRBV5-6 and TRBJ1-4 provide the parts outside the CDR3, is DAGVTQSPTHLIKTRGQQVTLRCSPKSGHDTVSWYQQALGQGPQFIFQYYEEEERQRGNFPDRFSGHQFPNYSSELNVNALLLGDSALYLCASSLWGPGEKLFFGSGTQLSVL.

The CDR3 loop is CASSQDPSHETQYF. DNA for the CDR3: TGCGCCAGCAGCCAAGACCCCAGTCACGAGACCCAGTACTTC. This sequence joins TRBV4-1 and TRBJ2-5; D remains ambiguous. Germline lookup yields CDR1 MGHRA and CDR2 YSYEKL. Trimming stripped 0 bases from V and 5 bases from J, with 10 bases between. This CDR3 is built from 14 residues.

The chain couples TRBV2 to TRBJ2-2; D possibly matches TRBD1 or TRBD2 (7 bases each). The germline V gene has CDR1 SNHLY and CDR2 FYNNEI. The CDR3 is 16 amino acids. Trimming took off 6 bases at V and 5 bases at J, with 19 bases between the two ends. The CDR3 DNA is TGTGCCAGCAGCGAGATCCGTCAGGGGGGGACCGGGGAGCTGTTTTTT. Encoded protein: CASSEIRQGGTGELFF.